This T cell receptor (beta chain) was identified during a study of blood T cell repertoires in COVID-19. Germline values: CDR1 SGHTA, CDR2 FQGNSA. The CDR3 is made up of 15 amino acids. Trimming pared 3 bases from V and 2 bases from J, leaving 14 bases between. The protocol was immunoSEQ multiplex PCR, while the TCRdb copy is restricted to in-frame clones and leaves out a portion. The table records a few hundred thousand clones, 82% of them present only once. The clonotype comes from a woman aged 18-29 years with acute or convalescent COVID-19. The chain combines TRBV7-2 with TRBJ2-7, with D tentatively TRBD1 (5 bases). Sequencing input: peripheral blood. The CDR3 bases are TGTGCCAGCAGCTTGGGCGGTTTGGACACCTACGAGCAGTACTTC. Protein product: CASSLGGLDTYEQYF. Variable domain in full (rest from reference TRBV7-2 and TRBJ2-7): GAGVSQSPSNKVTEKGKDVELRCDPISGHTALYWYRQSLGQGLEFLIYFQGNSAPDKSGLPSDRFSAERTGGSVSTLTIQRTQQEDSAVYLCASSLGGLDTYEQYFGPGTRLTVT.